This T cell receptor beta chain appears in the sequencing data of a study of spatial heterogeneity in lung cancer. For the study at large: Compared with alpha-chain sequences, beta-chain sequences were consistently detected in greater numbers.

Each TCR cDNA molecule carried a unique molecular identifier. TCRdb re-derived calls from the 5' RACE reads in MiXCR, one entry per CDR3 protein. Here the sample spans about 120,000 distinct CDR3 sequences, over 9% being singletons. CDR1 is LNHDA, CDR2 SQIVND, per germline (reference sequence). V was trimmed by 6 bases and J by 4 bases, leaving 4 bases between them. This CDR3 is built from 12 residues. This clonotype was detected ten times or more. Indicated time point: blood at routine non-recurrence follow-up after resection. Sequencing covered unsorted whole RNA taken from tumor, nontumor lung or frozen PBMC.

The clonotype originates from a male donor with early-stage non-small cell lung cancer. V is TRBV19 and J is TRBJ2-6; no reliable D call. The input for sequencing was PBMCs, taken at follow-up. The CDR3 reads CASSRGANVLTF. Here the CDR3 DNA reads TGTGCCAGTAGCAGGGGGGCCAACGTCCTGACTTTC.